This is a list of T cell receptor beta chains from one sample in a study of glioma-infiltrating T cells after dendritic cell vaccination. TCRdb keeps only in-frame clones here, not all; method: immunoSEQ multiplex PCR. The sample carries approximately 64,000 clones, 75% to 90% recorded once. This specimen was blood, taken before dendritic cell vaccination. Receptors originate from a human donor with glioblastoma. Both conserved end residues are part of each CDR3. A D gene is named only where the DNA matches it firmly. The size entry is marked missing in some rows and otherwise reads once, few, many or a size class.

size: NA; V: TRBV7-9; length: 16; J: TRBJ2-3; D: NA; CDR3: CASSLSQGRTTDTQYF; DNA: TGTGCCAGCAGCTTATCCCAGGGTCGTACCACAGATACGCAGTATTTT
size: NA; V: TRBV7-2; length: 15; J: TRBJ2-7; D: TRBD2; CDR3: CASSYQRGASYEQYF; DNA: TGTGCCAGCAGCTATCAGCGGGGGGCCTCCTACGAGCAGTACTTC
size: NA; V: TRBV28; length: 15; J: TRBJ2-2; D: TRBD2; CDR3: CASSFQRGAVGELFF; DNA: TGTGCCAGCAGTTTCCAGCGGGGGGCGGTCGGGGAGCTGTTTTTT
size: NA; V: TRBV29-1; length: 16; J: TRBJ1-3; D: NA; CDR3: CSVEGGRDNSGNTIYF; DNA: TGCAGCGTTGAAGGAGGCCGGGACAACTCTGGAAACACCATATATTTT
size: NA; V: TRBV6-5; length: 15; J: TRBJ1-5; D: NA; CDR3: CASSYPGVGNQPQHF; DNA: TGTGCCAGCAGTTATCCAGGGGTAGGCAATCAGCCCCAGCATTTT
size: few; V: TRBV19; length: 15; J: TRBJ1-1; D: NA; CDR3: CASSPEGLVNTEAFF; DNA: TGTGCCAGTAGTCCCGAAGGACTGGTAAACACTGAAGCTTTCTTT
size: NA; V: TRBV27; length: 14; J: TRBJ1-4; D: NA; CDR3: CASSSEGWKEKLFF; DNA: TGTGCCAGCAGTTCCGAGGGCTGGAAGGAAAAACTGTTTTTT
size: NA; V: TRBV19; length: 15; J: TRBJ1-2; D: NA; CDR3: CASSIAQGRRAGYTF; DNA: TGTGCCAGTAGTATAGCCCAGGGAAGGCGAGCTGGCTACACCTTC
size: once; V: TRBV7-9; length: 15; J: TRBJ2-7; D: NA; CDR3: CASSLNWDTIYEQYF; DNA: TGTGCCAGCAGCTTAAATTGGGACACTATCTACGAGCAGTACTTC
size: NA; V: TRBV28; length: 15; J: TRBJ2-7; D: NA; CDR3: CASSLYRTPSYEQYF; DNA: TGTGCCAGCAGTTTATATCGGACACCCTCCTACGAGCAGTACTTC
size: once; V: TRBV30; length: 14; J: TRBJ1-4; D: NA; CDR3: CAWRNKGTNEKLFF; DNA: TGTGCCTGGAGGAATAAGGGGACTAATGAAAAACTGTTTTTT
size: NA; V: TRBV5-4; length: 15; J: TRBJ1-2; D: NA; CDR3: CASSSVRQGNYGYTF; DNA: TGTGCCAGCAGCTCCGTCCGGCAGGGTAACTATGGCTACACCTTC
size: NA; V: TRBV2; length: 18; J: TRBJ1-6; D: NA; CDR3: CASRNSLLDLRAGSPLHF; DNA: TGTGCCAGCAGAAACTCTCTCCTGGACTTGAGGGCGGGTTCACCCCTCCACTTT
size: NA; V: TRBV10-3; length: 15; J: TRBJ2-5; D: TRBD1; CDR3: CAIRETGARTETQYF; DNA: TGTGCCATCAGAGAGACAGGGGCACGGACGGAGACCCAGTACTTC
size: NA; V: TRBV4-1; length: 15; J: TRBJ2-1; D: TRBD1; CDR3: CASSPDRVMVNEQFF; DNA: TGCGCCAGCAGCCCGGACAGGGTTATGGTCAATGAGCAGTTCTTC
size: NA; V: TRBV11-2; length: 15; J: TRBJ1-6; D: TRBD1; CDR3: CASSSTGQTNSPLHF; DNA: TGTGCCAGCAGCTCGACGGGACAGACGAATTCACCCCTCCACTTT
size: once; V: TRBV5-6; length: 15; J: TRBJ2-7; D: TRBD1; CDR3: CASSLGGGHDYEQYF; DNA: TGTGCCAGCAGCTTGGGAGGGGGCCACGACTACGAGCAGTACTTC
size: NA; V: TRBV7-9; length: 14; J: TRBJ2-7; D: NA; CDR3: CASSLVSPPHEQYF; DNA: TGTGCCAGCAGCTTAGTTTCTCCTCCCCACGAGCAGTACTTC
size: NA; V: TRBV15; length: 13; J: TRBJ2-7; D: TRBD1; CDR3: CATSQGESFEQYF; DNA: TGTGCCACCAGCCAGGGGGAATCCTTCGAGCAGTACTTC
size: few; V: TRBV4-1; length: 14; J: TRBJ2-3; D: TRBD1; CDR3: CASSPGQRTDTQYF; DNA: TGCGCCAGCAGCCCGGGACAGCGCACAGATACGCAGTATTTT
size: NA; V: TRBV6-1; length: 15; J: TRBJ1-1; D: NA; CDR3: CASSDARSGHTEAFF; DNA: TGTGCCAGCAGTGACGCCCGGTCAGGGCACACTGAAGCTTTCTTT
size: NA; V: TRBV5-5; length: 15; J: TRBJ2-3; D: TRBD2; CDR3: CASSFSGGRTDTQYF; DNA: TGTGCCAGCAGCTTTAGCGGGGGCCGCACAGATACGCAGTATTTT
size: NA; V: TRBV4-1; length: 11; J: TRBJ1-1; D: TRBD1; CDR3: CASSWDSRAFF; DNA: TGCGCCAGCAGCTGGGACAGTAGGGCTTTCTTT
size: NA; V: TRBV6-5; length: 13; J: TRBJ2-7; D: NA; CDR3: CASSYGSGDEQYF; DNA: TGTGCCAGCAGTTACGGTTCAGGGGACGAGCAGTACTTC
size: NA; V: TRBV6-4; length: 15; J: TRBJ2-1; D: NA; CDR3: CASSVGDSAGYEQFF; DNA: TGTGCCAGCAGTGTAGGGGACTCGGCGGGGTATGAGCAGTTCTTC
size: NA; V: TRBV10-2; length: 16; J: TRBJ2-2; D: TRBD2; CDR3: CASKKLADTNTGELFF; DNA: TGCGCCAGCAAAAAACTAGCGGACACGAACACCGGGGAGCTGTTTTTT
size: NA; V: TRBV5-8; length: 17; J: TRBJ2-7; D: TRBD2; CDR3: CASSLAGTSGGSYEQYF; DNA: TGTGCCAGCAGCTTGGCAGGCACTAGCGGGGGTTCCTACGAGCAGTACTTC
size: NA; V: TRBV27; length: 14; J: TRBJ2-7; D: TRBD1; CDR3: CASSYRQGSYEQYF; DNA: TGTGCCAGCAGCTATCGACAGGGCTCCTACGAGCAGTACTTC
size: NA; V: TRBV4-1; length: 18; J: TRBJ2-7; D: TRBD1; CDR3: CASSQGPISRDRSYEQYF; DNA: TGCGCCAGCAGCCAAGGACCTATTAGCCGGGACAGATCCTACGAGCAGTACTTC
size: NA; V: TRBV13; length: 13; J: TRBJ2-7; D: NA; CDR3: CASSLRADYEQYF; DNA: TGTGCCAGCAGCTTACGCGCGGACTACGAGCAGTACTTC
size: few; V: TRBV6-6; length: 15; J: TRBJ2-7; D: NA; CDR3: CASSYGASSSYEQYF; DNA: TGTGCCAGCAGTTACGGGGCGTCTAGCTCCTACGAGCAGTACTTC
size: NA; V: TRBV19; length: 15; J: TRBJ2-1; D: NA; CDR3: CASSGGWGRYNEQFF; DNA: TGTGCCAGTAGTGGAGGGTGGGGTCGGTACAATGAGCAGTTCTTC
size: NA; V: TRBV7-8; length: 15; J: TRBJ1-4; D: TRBD1; CDR3: CASSPSRDRVEKLFF; DNA: TGTGCCAGCAGCCCGTCCCGGGACAGGGTTGAAAAACTGTTTTTT
size: NA; V: TRBV5-8; length: 16; J: TRBJ2-5; D: NA; CDR3: CASSTGDSVRGETQYF; DNA: TGTGCCAGCAGCACCGGGGATAGCGTCCGTGGGGAGACCCAGTACTTC
size: NA; V: TRBV6-9; length: 12; J: TRBJ1-5; D: NA; CDR3: CATPGGNQPQHF; DNA: TGTGCCACCCCAGGGGGCAATCAGCCCCAGCATTTT
size: NA; V: TRBV5-4; length: 15; J: TRBJ1-2; D: NA; CDR3: CASSLEAGQRYGYTF; DNA: TGTGCCAGCAGCTTGGAGGCCGGACAACGGTATGGCTACACCTTC
size: NA; V: TRBV10-2; length: 14; J: TRBJ1-2; D: NA; CDR3: CASSESLGHYGYTF; DNA: TGCGCCAGCAGTGAGTCCTTGGGGCACTATGGCTACACCTTC
size: NA; V: TRBV28; length: 16; J: TRBJ1-2; D: NA; CDR3: CASSTPGQQTSRGYTF; DNA: TGTGCCAGCAGTACCCCGGGACAACAAACTAGTAGGGGCTACACCTTC
size: NA; V: TRBV5-1; length: 14; J: TRBJ2-7; D: TRBD1; CDR3: CASSLRQGPDEQYF; DNA: TGCGCCAGCAGCTTGCGACAGGGTCCGGACGAGCAGTACTTC
size: once; V: TRBV6-1; length: 14; J: TRBJ2-7; D: NA; CDR3: CASSPGRRGYEQYF; DNA: TGTGCCAGCAGTCCAGGGCGCAGAGGATACGAGCAGTACTTC
size: few; V: TRBV7-9; length: 16; J: TRBJ1-4; D: NA; CDR3: CASSLGEGTAGEKLFF; DNA: TGTGCCAGCAGCTTGGGGGAGGGAACGGCGGGTGAAAAACTGTTTTTT
size: NA; V: TRBV7-9; length: 18; J: TRBJ1-5; D: TRBD1; CDR3: CASSRWPGQGARNQPQHF; DNA: TGTGCCAGCAGCAGGTGGCCAGGACAGGGGGCCCGGAATCAGCCCCAGCATTTT
size: NA; V: TRBV18; length: 18; J: TRBJ2-1; D: NA; CDR3: CASSPELARGKNGNEQFF; DNA: TGTGCCAGCTCACCAGAGTTAGCCCGGGGGAAGAACGGCAATGAGCAGTTCTTC
size: once; V: TRBV25-1; length: 15; J: TRBJ1-1; D: NA; CDR3: CASSPQGQGNTEAFF; DNA: TGTGCCAGCAGTCCACAGGGCCAGGGGAACACTGAAGCTTTCTTT
size: NA; V: TRBV7-2; length: 15; J: TRBJ2-1; D: NA; CDR3: CASSSYGGPLNEQFF; DNA: TGTGCCAGCAGCTCCTACGGGGGGCCGTTAAATGAGCAGTTCTTC
size: NA; V: TRBV7-2; length: 14; J: TRBJ2-7; D: TRBD1; CDR3: CASSFRDRGNEQYF; DNA: TGTGCCAGCAGCTTCCGGGACAGGGGTAACGAGCAGTACTTC
size: NA; V: TRBV9; length: 14; J: TRBJ1-2; D: NA; CDR3: CASSGNTGFGGYTF; DNA: TGTGCCAGCAGCGGCAATACAGGTTTCGGAGGCTACACCTTC
size: NA; V: TRBV14; length: 16; J: TRBJ2-5; D: TRBD2; CDR3: CASSLWTSTPPRTQYF; DNA: TGTGCCAGCAGCCTGTGGACTAGCACCCCGCCGCGGACCCAGTACTTC
size: NA; V: TRBV5-4; length: 15; J: TRBJ1-2; D: NA; CDR3: CASSLRQRVGYGYTF; DNA: TGTGCCAGCAGCTTGAGACAGCGAGTTGGCTATGGCTACACCTTC
size: NA; V: TRBV4-2; length: 17; J: TRBJ2-5; D: TRBD2; CDR3: CASSQGGRAGGGETQYF; DNA: TGTGCCAGCAGCCAAGGGGGTCGTGCGGGGGGAGGGGAGACCCAGTACTTC
size: NA; V: TRBV5-1; length: 16; J: TRBJ1-1; D: NA; CDR3: CASSFSPTLGVTEAFF; DNA: TGCGCCAGCAGCTTTTCCCCTACCTTGGGCGTCACTGAAGCTTTCTTT
size: NA; V: TRBV2; length: 13; J: TRBJ1-5; D: NA; CDR3: CASSERVGQPQHF; DNA: TGTGCCAGCAGTGAGAGGGTCGGTCAGCCCCAGCATTTT
size: NA; V: TRBV5-1; length: 14; J: TRBJ2-1; D: TRBD1; CDR3: CASSLEQGRHEQFF; DNA: TGCGCCAGCAGCTTGGAACAGGGGCGCCATGAGCAGTTCTTC
size: NA; V: TRBV4-2; length: 18; J: TRBJ2-5; D: TRBD2; CDR3: CASSQDLSGAGRRETQYF; DNA: TGTGCCAGCAGCCAAGATTTATCGGGAGCGGGGAGAAGAGAGACCCAGTACTTC